This T cell receptor beta chain was found in a study of tumor-infiltrating lymphocytes in primary liver carcinoma. Across the whole study: Samples gave roughly 3.5 to 7.5 million productive TCRbeta reads, similar across tissue types.

About this clonotype: The target antigen is unknown. A read error is possible here, since a much larger clone lies one base away.

Study results and caveats: Tumor-adjacent and tumor-blood pairs displayed less overlap than did pairs of tumor regions. No comparison of CD4+ and CD8+ repertoires was made, since the samples were bulk unsorted.

Unsorted whole blood supplied the RNA, and germline DNA was extracted too. The CDR3 has 12 amino acids. Germline V gene sequence: CDR1 LGHNA, CDR2 YSLEER. TCR beta cDNA was prepared out of roughly 500 ng total RNA by means of a constant-region primer. Three nested multiplex PCR rounds, a slightly modified ARM-PCR, produced the libraries for TCR beta. Use of TRBV1-TRBV30 forward primers with a C-beta reverse primer characterized the first two PCR rounds, which lasted around 10 cycles each. TCRdb reanalysed the multiplex PCR reads using MiXCR and keeps one entry per CDR3 protein. The repertoire holds hundreds of thousands of distinct CDR3 sequences, almost 60% seen once, with about 18% in the top ten.

The rearrangement joins TRBV4-3 to TRBJ1-2; the D is unclear. The TCR originated in a woman aged 25-40 years with primary liver carcinoma and hepatitis B virus infection. The material sequenced was peripheral blood. The CDR3 sequence is CVSSQEGYGYTF. Written as DNA, the CDR3 is TGCGTCAGCAGCCAAGAGGGCTATGGCTACACCTTC.